The 29 T cell receptor beta chains in this list originate from one sample, sequenced in a study of T cells in localized non-small cell lung cancer. Here immunoSEQ multiplex PCR was the method, and the copy in TCRdb shows in-frame clones only, minus some. The sample contains 3,000 or so clones, about 23% of which appear only once. Sequencing used lung tumor tissue, obtained before any cancer treatment. These receptors all come from a female donor older than 55 with stage III lung adenocarcinoma.

J is TRBJ2-2 and V is TRBV11-3, with D possibly matching TRBD1 (5 bases). The germline CDR1 and CDR2 sequences are SGHNT and YENEEA. V was pared by 3 bases and J by 7 bases, with 18 bases between. This CDR3 contains 16 residues. In DNA form, the CDR3 reads TGTGCCAGCAGCTTGGAGACTCTCGGCAGGGTCGGGGAGCTGTTTTTT. It is translated as CASSLETLGRVGELFF.

The genes are TRBV19 and TRBJ1-5; 10 bases agree with TRBD1. After removal of 8 bases from V and 4 bases from J, the junction contained 14 bases not matched to a gene. This CDR3 spans 17 amino acids. Germline V gene data show CDR1 as LNHDA and CDR2 as SQIVND (reference sequence). CDR3 nucleotide sequence: TGTGCCAGTCGGGACAGGGGAATTATCCGTTGGAATCAGCCCCAGCATTTT. Translated: CASRDRGIIRWNQPQHF.

The rearrangement links TRBV19 to TRBJ1-2, with D perhaps TRBD1 (5 bases). Trimming took 7 bases from V and 4 from J, leaving 19 bases between them. CDR1 LNHDA and CDR2 SQIVND come from the germline V gene (reference sequence). The CDR3 runs to 15 residues. CDR3 coding DNA: TGTGCCAGTATGGGCTCAGGGAGTGGATCCTATGGCTACACCTTC. Encoded protein: CASMGSGSGSYGYTF.

The CDR3 region has the DNA TGTGCCAGCAGCCAATCCGGGGACAGGTACACAGATACGCAGTATTTT. Residues: CASSQSGDRYTDTQYF. The chain is built from TRBV11-3 and TRBJ2-3; 8 bases line up with TRBD1. Germline V gives CDR1 SGHNT, CDR2 YENEEA. This CDR3 contains 16 residues. V lost 5 bases, J lost 2 bases, and 9 bases stayed unmatched.

The CDR3 nucleotides read TGTGCCAGCAAAGAACTGGGTTTAGTTCCCGGCAAAAACTACGAGCAGTACTTC. Encoded protein: CASKELGLVPGKNYEQYF. The V and J genes are TRBV6-8 and TRBJ2-7; unclear D gene. Between the trimmed V and J ends, which lost 7 bases and 3 bases, there was a span of 28 bases. Germline values: CDR1 MNHGY, CDR2 SAAAGT. CDR3 length equals 18 residues.

By share of the sample, this clone is medium-sized (0.01 to 0.1%). The chain has TRBV9 and TRBJ2-1; 8 bases map to TRBD2. In germline, CDR1 is SGDLS, CDR2 YYNGEE. CDR3 length: 18 residues. The V and J ends lost 0 bases and 8 bases, in that order; junction bases with no gene match: 16. CDR3: CASSVARGGTSGSDEQFF. As DNA, the CDR3 is TGTGCCAGCAGCGTAGCCAGAGGGGGGACTAGTGGTAGCGATGAGCAGTTCTTC.

A few counts support this clone. The chain combines TRBV28 with TRBJ1-1, with 9 bases identical to TRBD1. Germline assignment: CDR1 MDHEN and CDR2 SYDVKM. The CDR3 consists of 14 residues. Trimming cost V 6 bases and J 0 bases; bases outside gene matches: 2. The CDR3 DNA is TGTGCCAGCAGCCGGACAGGGGTGAACACTGAAGCTTTCTTT. Its translation is CASSRTGVNTEAFF.

J is TRBJ2-1 and V is TRBV6-8; 7 nucleotides match TRBD2. The CDR3 spans 16 residues. V lost 9 bases, J lost 3 bases, and 14 bases stayed unmatched. Germline values: CDR1 MNHGY, CDR2 SAAAGT. In DNA form, the CDR3 reads TGTGCCAGGGGTAGTCTAGCGGACGTTTTCTACAATGAGCAGTTCTTC. As protein: CARGSLADVFYNEQFF.

The chain employs TRBV7-4 and TRBJ2-1, with TRBD2 identical over 9 bases. The CDR3 consists of 15 residues. Germline CDR1 is SGHVT and CDR2 is SQSDAQ. J lost 7 bases, V lost 5 bases, and 9 bases had no gene match. CDR3 in DNA: TGTGCCAGCAGCGTAGAGGGGACTAGCTTTAATGAGCAGTTCTTC. This encodes CASSVEGTSFNEQFF.

The chain employs TRBV6-7 and TRBJ1-2, with 7 bases lining up with TRBD1. TRBV6-7 has ORF status, its function being uncertain. Losses at the gene ends were 7 bases for V and 2 bases for J; bases not matched to a gene: 7. The CDR3 contains 14 residues. As DNA, the CDR3 is TGTGCCAGCACCAGGACAGGTTCCAACTATGGCTACACCTTC. Translated: CASTRTGSNYGYTF.

This clone was recorded a few times. The chain couples TRBV6-8 to TRBJ1-1; no clear D. Germline lookup yields CDR1 MNHGY and CDR2 SAAAGT. CDR3 length: 15 residues. V was shortened by 6 bases and J by 5 bases, with 19 bases between the two germline ends. CDR3 bases: TGTGCCAGCAGGCCCGGGGAGACTAAATTGACTGAAGCTTTCTTT. Translated: CASRPGETKLTEAFF.

The rearrangement links TRBV7-6 to TRBJ2-7, with TRBD2 identical over 10 bases. The ends lost 5 bases at V and 6 bases at J; junction bases unmatched: 10. This CDR3 contains 15 residues. Germline CDR1 SGHVS, CDR2 FNYEAQ. The CDR3 coding sequence is TGTGCCAGCAGCACAGGACTAGCGGACCCCTCCGAGCAGTACTTC. This codes for CASSTGLADPSEQYF.

In its sample, this clone is medium-sized. The chain couples TRBV4-1 to TRBJ1-2, with 12 bases lining up with TRBD1. V dropped 0 bases and J dropped 8; count of bases not matched to a gene: 10. CDR3 length: 17 amino acids. Per germline, CDR1 MGHRA and CDR2 YSYEKL. The chain's CDR3 is CASSQDWGTGGAGGYTF. For the CDR3, the DNA is TGCGCCAGCAGCCAAGATTGGGGGACAGGGGGCGCGGGCGGCTACACCTTC.

CDR3 sequence: CASSLVAGRGNEQFF. DNA for the CDR3: TGTGCCAGCAGCTTAGTAGCGGGAAGGGGCAATGAGCAGTTCTTC. This rearrangement joins TRBV11-3 to TRBJ2-1, with 8 bases fitting TRBD2. The ends lost 1 base at V and 6 bases at J; junction bases unmatched: 5. CDR3 length: 15 residues. Looked up from germline, CDR1 is SGHNT and CDR2 is YENEEA. The entire variable domain, with the rest obtained from reference TRBV11-3 and TRBJ2-1, is as follows: EAGVVQSPRYKIIEKKQPVAFWCNPISGHNTLYWYLQNLGQGPELLIRYENEEAVDDSQLPKDRFSAERLKGVDSTLKIQPAELGDSAVYLCASSLVAGRGNEQFFGPGTRLTVL.

In its sample, this clone was seen a few times. This CDR3 is CASSPVGTAVRLFF. The CDR3 nucleotides are TGCGCCAGCAGCCCCGTGGGGACAGCCGTAAGGCTGTTTTTT. The V and J genes are TRBV5-1 and TRBJ1-4; 7 bases match TRBD1. Germline-derived CDR1 and CDR2 are SGHRS and YFSETQ. CDR3 length: 14 residues. V was pared by 4 bases and J by 14 bases, with 14 bases of the junction left unmatched.

The V and J genes are TRBV2 and TRBJ2-3; TRBD2 matches at 12 bases. The CDR3 spans 17 residues. CDR1 is SNHLY, CDR2 FYNNEI, per germline. The trim removed 6 bases at V and 2 bases at J, leaving 9 bases unmatched. In nucleotides, the CDR3 is TGTGCCAGCAGCGCGTCCCCTAGCGGGAGGGCCACAGATACGCAGTATTTT. It encodes CASSASPSGRATDTQYF. The variable domain in full, with the rest retrieved from reference TRBV2 and TRBJ2-3, is EPEVTQTPSHQVTQMGQEVILRCVPISNHLYFYWYRQILGQKVEFLVSFYNNEISEKSEIFDDQFSVERPDGSNFTLKIRSTKLEDSAMYFCASSASPSGRATDTQYFGPGTRLTVL.

This sequence joins TRBV28 and TRBJ1-1, with a tentative D call TRBD1 (6 bases). The CDR3 loop spans 13 amino acids. V was cut by 4 bases and J by 7 bases, with 13 bases left in between. CDR1 is MDHEN and CDR2 is SYDVKM in the germline V gene. The CDR3 nucleotides are TGTGCCAGCAGTTCCGGGGGCTACTTTGAAGCTTTCTTT. As protein: CASSSGGYFEAFF. The whole variable domain, remainder taken from reference TRBV28 and TRBJ1-1, is DVKVTQSSRYLVKRTGEKVFLECVQDMDHENMFWYRQDPGLGLRLIYFSYDVKMKEKGDIPEGYSVSREKKERFSLILESASTNQTSMYLCASSSGGYFEAFFGQGTRLTVV.

The gene calls are TRBV19 and TRBJ2-1; D possibly corresponds to TRBD1 (6 bases). The V gene's germline CDR1 is LNHDA and CDR2 SQIVND (reference sequence). CDR3 length: 16 residues. Trimming shortened V by 5 bases and J by 3 bases, and 17 bases separated the two germline ends. For the CDR3, the DNA is TGTGCCAGTAGTCCCGCACGATTAGGGGGCTACAATGAGCAGTTCTTC. This gives the protein CASSPARLGGYNEQFF.

This clone came up a few times. The chain carries TRBV11-3 and TRBJ2-1; the D gene could be TRBD1 or TRBD2 (5 bases each). Germline CDR1 reads SGHNT; CDR2 reads YENEEA. This CDR3 spans 14 amino acids. The V end lost 5 bases, the J end lost 4 bases, and 12 bases lay between the germline ends. CDR3 DNA sequence: TGTGCCAGCAGCCTCCCGGGACCTTACAATGAGCAGTTCTTC. This encodes CASSLPGPYNEQFF.

In its sample, this clone was seen a few times. V usage is TRBV14 and J usage is TRBJ1-2; 10 nucleotides agree with TRBD1. The length of the CDR3 is 16 residues. Trimming at V came to 3 bases and at J to 7 bases, leaving 11 bases not matched to a gene. Germline V CDR1 and CDR2: SGHDN, FVKESK. The CDR3 protein is CASSQSWDRGFGGYTF. CDR3 bases: TGTGCCAGCAGCCAGTCTTGGGACAGGGGTTTTGGTGGCTACACCTTC.

The sample holds a few counts of this clone. The chain is built from TRBV7-5 and TRBJ2-7; TRBD2, as called in the table, went unchecked against the DNA. TRBV7-5 is termed a pseudogene. The CDR3 spans 15 residues. CDR3 in amino acids: CASSQGGGGTYEQYF. CDR3 DNA: TGTGCCAGCAGCCAAGGTGGGGGGGGAACCTACGAGCAGTACTTC.

The V call is TRBV7-1, the J call TRBJ2-3; a possible D gene is TRBD2 (6 bases). TRBV7-1 is filed as an ORF, its function uncertain. This CDR3 region has 17 residues. The germline V and J ends were trimmed by 4 bases and 4 bases, with 21 bases remaining between them. The CDR3 protein is CASSLWRAEGQADTQYF. For the CDR3, the DNA is TGTGCCAGCAGCTTATGGAGGGCGGAGGGCCAGGCAGATACGCAGTATTTT.

The V call is TRBV19, the J call TRBJ2-7, with 8 nucleotides matching TRBD1. The CDR3 runs to 13 residues. The V gene end was trimmed by 5 bases and the J gene end by 7 bases; junction bases not matched to a gene: 7. Germline V lookup: CDR1 LNHDA, CDR2 SQIVND (reference sequence). The CDR3 here is CASSAGQGGEQYF. The CDR3 DNA reads TGTGCCAGTAGTGCTGGACAGGGAGGAGAGCAGTACTTC.

The chain couples TRBV29-1 to TRBJ2-1; TRBD1 might be the D (7 bases). The CDR3 consists of 15 residues. Looked up from germline, CDR1 is SQVTM and CDR2 is ANQGSEA. Trimming stripped 6 bases from V and 4 bases from J, with 19 bases between. CDR3 loop: CSVLGTELAYNEQFF. CDR3 sequence (DNA): TGCAGCGTCTTGGGGACAGAGCTAGCGTACAATGAGCAGTTCTTC.

This chain uses TRBV19 with TRBJ2-2, with D perhaps matching TRBD1 (5 bases). Germline CDR1 and CDR2: LNHDA and SQIVND (reference sequence). The ends were cut back, 3 bases at V and 7 bases at J, with 6 bases in the middle. The CDR3 is made up of 12 amino acids. The CDR3 sequence: CASSMDIGELFF. Here the CDR3 DNA reads TGTGCCAGTAGTATGGACATCGGGGAGCTGTTTTTT. Complete variable domain (other parts from reference TRBV19 and TRBJ2-2): DGGITQSPKYLFRKEGQNVTLSCEQNLNHDAMYWYRQDPGQGLRLIYYSQIVNDFQKGDIAEGYSVSREKKESFPLTVTSAQKNPTAFYLCASSMDIGELFFGEGSRLTVL.

This clone has only a few counts. This rearrangement joins TRBV15 to TRBJ1-2, with D possibly being TRBD1 (5 bases). Per germline, CDR1 LNHNV and CDR2 YYDKDF (reference sequence). Trimming took 5 bases from V and 0 from J, leaving 10 bases between them. This CDR3 is built from 14 residues. The CDR3 coding sequence is TGTGCCACCAGCGGCCCCAGGGCTAACTATGGCTACACCTTC. Its protein product is CATSGPRANYGYTF.

This clone has only a few counts. This chain links TRBV6-8 with TRBJ1-1; possible D gene TRBD1, 6 bases. The CDR3 consists of 15 residues. The germline V gene encodes CDR1 MNHGY and CDR2 SAAAGT. The ends were cut back, 0 bases at V and 8 bases at J, with 16 bases in the middle. This chain's CDR3 is CASSYSIGGVREAFF. The CDR3 DNA reads as TGTGCCAGCAGTTACTCAATAGGGGGTGTCCGCGAAGCTTTCTTT.

In its sample, this clone was seen a few times. This chain joins TRBV6-8 and TRBJ2-7; no reliable D call. The CDR3 is 12 residues long. CDR1 is MNHGY and CDR2 is SAAAGT in the germline V gene. The ends were cut back, 7 bases at V and 2 bases at J, with 9 bases in the middle. The CDR3 region has the DNA TGTGCCAGCACCCCCCGGACCTACGAGCAGTACTTC. Translating gives CASTPRTYEQYF.

This clone was seen a handful of times. V gene TRBV15 combines with J gene TRBJ2-7, with D perhaps matching TRBD2 (6 bases). CDR1 is LNHNV, CDR2 YYDKDF, per germline (reference sequence). Trimming stripped 0 bases from V and 0 bases from J, with 18 bases between. This CDR3 has 18 amino acids. The CDR3 nucleotides read TGTGCCACCAGCAGAGATCGGACCGGGAGTGTAACCTCCTACGAGCAGTACTTC. Protein: CATSRDRTGSVTSYEQYF. Filled out from reference TRBV15 and TRBJ2-7, the complete variable domain reads DAMVIQNPRYQVTQFGKPVTLSCSQTLNHNVMYWYQQKSSQAPKLLFHYYDKDFNNEADTPDNFQSRRPNTSFCFLDIRSPGLGDTAMYLCATSRDRTGSVTSYEQYFGPGTRLTVT.